This paragraph covers one T cell receptor (beta chain) sequence. The CDR3 spans 13 residues. Germline V gene data show CDR1 as MNHEY and CDR2 as SVGAGI. V lost 4 bases, J lost 3 bases, and 10 bases lay in between. This entry is derived from a study of CD8 T cells in ankylosing spondylitis. TCRdb re-analysed the 5' RACE reads in MiXCR, keeping a single row per CDR3 protein. The data contain 250,000 or so distinct CDR3 sequences, over 15% of them singletons. This receptor was taken from a male donor with ankylosing spondylitis or in good health (not recorded which). The chain uses TRBV6-5 and TRBJ2-7; D remains ambiguous. The source material was blood, either unsorted or a sorted T cell fraction (not recorded which). This CDR3 is CASSSLMGYEQYF. The CDR3, as DNA: TGTGCCAGCAGTTCTTTGATGGGCTACGAGCAGTACTTC.